Ten or more counts support the clone carrying this T cell receptor beta chain. Its antigen remains unidentified. Both groups were predominantly of Caucasian heritage. Using immunoSEQ multiplex PCR, the repertoire was profiled, and TCRdb retains in-frame clones only, with some absent. The data show 40,000 to 60,000 clones, none appearing only once, with about 1.7% held by the ten largest. The sample comes from a study of T cell clonality in common variable immunodeficiency. Study outcomes and limitations: Fewer TCRbeta clones were shared among CVID subjects than controls.

The TCR was taken from a person between 18 and 69 years old in good health. The source material was peripheral blood mononuclear cells.

The covered CDR3 bases are TGTGCCAGCAGCTTAGCGTACCAGGGGAAAATGTACACTGAA. As protein: CASSLAYQGKMYTE. The whole CDR3 sequence is CASSLAYQGKMYTEAFF. This sequence joins TRBV7-6 and TRBJ1-1; perhaps TRBD1 as D (6 bases). The read terminates 3 residues ahead of where the CDR3 ends, so the germline J gene completes it. Germline CDR1 is SGHVS and CDR2 is FNYEAQ. This CDR3 region has 17 residues. V was cut by 0 bases and J by 3 bases, with 17 bases left in between.